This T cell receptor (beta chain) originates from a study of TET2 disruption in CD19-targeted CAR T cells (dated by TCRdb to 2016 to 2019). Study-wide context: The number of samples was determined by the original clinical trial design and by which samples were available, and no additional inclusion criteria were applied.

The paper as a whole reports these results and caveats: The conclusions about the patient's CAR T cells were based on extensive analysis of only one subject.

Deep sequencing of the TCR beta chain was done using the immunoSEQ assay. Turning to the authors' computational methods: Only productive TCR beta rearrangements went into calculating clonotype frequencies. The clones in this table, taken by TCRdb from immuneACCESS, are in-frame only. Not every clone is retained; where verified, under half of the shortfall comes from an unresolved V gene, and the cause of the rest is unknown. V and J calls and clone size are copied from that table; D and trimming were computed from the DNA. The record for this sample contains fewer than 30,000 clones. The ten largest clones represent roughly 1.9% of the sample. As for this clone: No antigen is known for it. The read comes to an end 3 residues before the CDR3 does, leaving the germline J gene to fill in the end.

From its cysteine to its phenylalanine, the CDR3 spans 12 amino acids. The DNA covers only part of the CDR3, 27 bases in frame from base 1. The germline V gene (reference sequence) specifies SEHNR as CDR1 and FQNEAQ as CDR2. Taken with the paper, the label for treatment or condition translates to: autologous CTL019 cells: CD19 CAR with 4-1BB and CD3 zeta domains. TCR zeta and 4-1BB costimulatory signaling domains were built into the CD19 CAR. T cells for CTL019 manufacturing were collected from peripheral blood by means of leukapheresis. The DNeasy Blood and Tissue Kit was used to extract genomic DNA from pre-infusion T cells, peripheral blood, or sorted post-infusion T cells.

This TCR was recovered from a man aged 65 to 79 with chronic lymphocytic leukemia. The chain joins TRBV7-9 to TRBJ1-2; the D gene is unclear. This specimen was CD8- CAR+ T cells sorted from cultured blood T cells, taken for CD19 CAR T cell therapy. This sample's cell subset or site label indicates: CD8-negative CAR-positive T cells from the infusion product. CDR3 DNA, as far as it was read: TGTGCCAGCAGCCGACTATCGAACGAC. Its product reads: CASSRLSND. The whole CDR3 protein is CASSRLSNDYTF.